What follows describes a single T cell receptor beta chain. TCRdb recomputed calls from the RT-PCR reads with MiXCR, one row per CDR3 protein. The repertoire holds about 700,000 distinct CDR3 sequences, with around 14% as singletons. The sequenced sample was memory CD4+ T cells from blood. This receptor was obtained from a female donor in good health, serving as a healthy control.

CDR3 nucleotide sequence: TGTGCCAGCAGCCCTGAGCTCCTAGGGCGGAATGGTACTGAAGCTTTCTTT. This codes for CASSPELLGRNGTEAFF. The chain recombines TRBV27 with TRBJ1-1; no clear D. The length of the CDR3 is 17 residues. V was pared by 6 bases and J by 5 bases, with 25 bases between. Germline values: CDR1 MNHEY, CDR2 SMNVEV (reference sequence).